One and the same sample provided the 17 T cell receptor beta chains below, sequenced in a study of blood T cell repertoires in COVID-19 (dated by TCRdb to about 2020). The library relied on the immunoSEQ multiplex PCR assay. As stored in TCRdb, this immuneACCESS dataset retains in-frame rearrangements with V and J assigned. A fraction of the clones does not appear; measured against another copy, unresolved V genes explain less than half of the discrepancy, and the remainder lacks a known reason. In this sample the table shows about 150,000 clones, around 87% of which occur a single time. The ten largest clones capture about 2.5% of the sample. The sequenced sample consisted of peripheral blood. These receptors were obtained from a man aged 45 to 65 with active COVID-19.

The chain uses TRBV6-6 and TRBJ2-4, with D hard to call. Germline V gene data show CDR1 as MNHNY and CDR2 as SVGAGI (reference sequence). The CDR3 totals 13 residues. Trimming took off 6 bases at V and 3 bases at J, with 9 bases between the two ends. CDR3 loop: CASSQTVKNIQYF. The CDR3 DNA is TGTGCCAGCAGCCAAACAGTCAAAAACATTCAGTACTTC.

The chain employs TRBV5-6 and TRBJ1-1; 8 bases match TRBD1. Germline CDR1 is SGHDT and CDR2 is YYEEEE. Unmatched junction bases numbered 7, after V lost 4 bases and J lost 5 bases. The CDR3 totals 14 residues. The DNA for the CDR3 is TGTGCCAGCAGCACAGGGGGTAGGTGGACTGAAGCTTTCTTT. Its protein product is CASSTGGRWTEAFF.

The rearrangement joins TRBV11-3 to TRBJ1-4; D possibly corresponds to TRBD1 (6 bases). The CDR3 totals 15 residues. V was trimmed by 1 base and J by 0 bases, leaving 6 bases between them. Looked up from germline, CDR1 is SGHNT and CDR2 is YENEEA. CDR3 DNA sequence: TGTGCCAGCAGCTTAGGACAGGCAACTAATGAAAAACTGTTTTTT. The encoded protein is CASSLGQATNEKLFF. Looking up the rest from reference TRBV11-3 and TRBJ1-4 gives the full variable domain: EAGVVQSPRYKIIEKKQPVAFWCNPISGHNTLYWYLQNLGQGPELLIRYENEEAVDDSQLPKDRFSAERLKGVDSTLKIQPAELGDSAVYLCASSLGQATNEKLFFGSGTQLSVL.

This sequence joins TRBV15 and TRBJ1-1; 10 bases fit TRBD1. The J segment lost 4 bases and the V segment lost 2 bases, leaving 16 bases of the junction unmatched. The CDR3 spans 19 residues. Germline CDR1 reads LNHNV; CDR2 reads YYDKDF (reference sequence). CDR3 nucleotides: TGTGCCACCAGCAGAACTAAGACAGGGGGCTTCTGGGTTGGCACTGAAGCTTTCTTT. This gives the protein CATSRTKTGGFWVGTEAFF. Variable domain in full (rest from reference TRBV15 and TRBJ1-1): DAMVIQNPRYQVTQFGKPVTLSCSQTLNHNVMYWYQQKSSQAPKLLFHYYDKDFNNEADTPDNFQSRRPNTSFCFLDIRSPGLGDTAMYLCATSRTKTGGFWVGTEAFFGQGTRLTVV.

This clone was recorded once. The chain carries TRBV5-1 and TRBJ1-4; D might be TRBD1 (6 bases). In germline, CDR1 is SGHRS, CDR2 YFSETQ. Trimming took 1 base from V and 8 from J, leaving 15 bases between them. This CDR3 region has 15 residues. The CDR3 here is CASSLTGTGYEKLFF. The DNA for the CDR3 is TGCGCCAGCAGCTTGACTGGAACAGGGTACGAAAAACTGTTTTTT.

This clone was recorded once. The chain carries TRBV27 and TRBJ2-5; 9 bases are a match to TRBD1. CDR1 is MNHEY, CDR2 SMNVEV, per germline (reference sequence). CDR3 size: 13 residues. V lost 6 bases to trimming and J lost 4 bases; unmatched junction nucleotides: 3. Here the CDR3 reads CASRGTGRETQYF. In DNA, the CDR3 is TGTGCCAGCAGAGGGACAGGGAGAGAGACCCAGTACTTC.

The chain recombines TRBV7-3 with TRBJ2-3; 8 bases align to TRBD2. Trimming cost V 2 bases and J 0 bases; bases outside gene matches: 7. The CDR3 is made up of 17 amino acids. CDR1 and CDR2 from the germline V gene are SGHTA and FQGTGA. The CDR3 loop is CASSLVSGGSSTDTQYF. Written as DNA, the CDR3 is TGTGCCAGCAGCTTAGTAAGCGGGGGAAGTAGCACAGATACGCAGTATTTT. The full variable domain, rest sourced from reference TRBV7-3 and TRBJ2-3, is GAGVSQTPSNKVTEKGKYVELRCDPISGHTALYWYRQSLGQGPEFLIYFQGTGAADDSGLPNDRFFAVRPEGSVSTLKIQRTERGDSAVYLCASSLVSGGSSTDTQYFGPGTRLTVL.

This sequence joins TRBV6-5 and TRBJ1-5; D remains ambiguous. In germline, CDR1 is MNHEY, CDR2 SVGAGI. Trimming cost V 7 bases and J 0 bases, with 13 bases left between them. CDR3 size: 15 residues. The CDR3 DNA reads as TGTGCCAGCACCGGGGAGAGGTATAGCAATCAGCCCCAGCATTTT. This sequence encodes CASTGERYSNQPQHF.

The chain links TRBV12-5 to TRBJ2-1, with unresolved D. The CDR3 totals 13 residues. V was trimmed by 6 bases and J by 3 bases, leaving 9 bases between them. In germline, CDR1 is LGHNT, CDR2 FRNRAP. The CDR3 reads CASGPPYYNEQFF. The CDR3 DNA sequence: TGTGCTAGTGGCCCCCCCTACTACAATGAGCAGTTCTTC.

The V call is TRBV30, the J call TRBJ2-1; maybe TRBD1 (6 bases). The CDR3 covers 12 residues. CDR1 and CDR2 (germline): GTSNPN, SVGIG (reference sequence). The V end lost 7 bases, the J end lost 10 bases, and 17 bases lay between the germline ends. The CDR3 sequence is CASASGVLEQFF. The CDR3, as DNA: TGTGCCTCGGCTTCAGGGGTTCTCGAGCAGTTCTTC.

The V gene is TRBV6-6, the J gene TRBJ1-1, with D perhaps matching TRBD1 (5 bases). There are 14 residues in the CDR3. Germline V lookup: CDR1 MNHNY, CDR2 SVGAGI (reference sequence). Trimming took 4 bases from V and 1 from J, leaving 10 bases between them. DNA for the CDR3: TGTGCCAGCAGTTCGGGACTTCGGAACACTGAAGCTTTCTTT. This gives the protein CASSSGLRNTEAFF.

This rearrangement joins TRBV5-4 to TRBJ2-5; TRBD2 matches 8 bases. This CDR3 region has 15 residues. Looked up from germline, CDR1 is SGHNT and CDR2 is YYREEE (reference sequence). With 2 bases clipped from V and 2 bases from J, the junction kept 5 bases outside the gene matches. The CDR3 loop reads CASSFAGGIQETQYF. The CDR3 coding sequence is TGTGCCAGCAGCTTTGCGGGAGGCATACAAGAGACCCAGTACTTC.

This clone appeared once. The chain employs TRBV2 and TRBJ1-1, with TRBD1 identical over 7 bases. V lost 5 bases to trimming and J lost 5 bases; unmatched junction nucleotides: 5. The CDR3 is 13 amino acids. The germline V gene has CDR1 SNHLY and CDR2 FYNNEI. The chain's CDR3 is CASSQTGRTEAFF. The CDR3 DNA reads TGTGCCAGCAGTCAGACAGGGCGGACTGAAGCTTTCTTT.

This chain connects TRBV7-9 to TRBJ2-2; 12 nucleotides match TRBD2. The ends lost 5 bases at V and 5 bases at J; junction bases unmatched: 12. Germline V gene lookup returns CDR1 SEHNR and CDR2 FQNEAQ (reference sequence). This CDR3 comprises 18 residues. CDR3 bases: TGTGCCAGCAGCCCTAAAATAAGACTAGCGGGGGTTACCGGGGAGCTGTTTTTT. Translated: CASSPKIRLAGVTGELFF.

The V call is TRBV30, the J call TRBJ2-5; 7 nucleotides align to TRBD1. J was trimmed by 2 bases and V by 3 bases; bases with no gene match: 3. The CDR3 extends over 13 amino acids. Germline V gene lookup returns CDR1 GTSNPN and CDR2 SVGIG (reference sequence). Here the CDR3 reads CAWRGTEQETQYF. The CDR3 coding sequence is TGTGCCTGGAGAGGGACAGAACAAGAGACCCAGTACTTC.

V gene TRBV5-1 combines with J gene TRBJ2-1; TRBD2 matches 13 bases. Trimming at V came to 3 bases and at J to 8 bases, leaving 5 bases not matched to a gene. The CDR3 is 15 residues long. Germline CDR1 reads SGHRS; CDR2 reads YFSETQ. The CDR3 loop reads CASSSGLAGKDEQFF. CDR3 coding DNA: TGCGCCAGCAGCTCGGGACTAGCGGGGAAGGATGAGCAGTTCTTC.

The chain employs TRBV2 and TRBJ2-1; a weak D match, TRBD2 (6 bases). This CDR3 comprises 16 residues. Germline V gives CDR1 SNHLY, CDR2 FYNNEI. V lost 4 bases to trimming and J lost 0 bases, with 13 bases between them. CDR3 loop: CASSGPAGSSYNEQFF. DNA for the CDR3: TGTGCCAGCAGTGGTCCGGCGGGGAGCTCCTACAATGAGCAGTTCTTC.